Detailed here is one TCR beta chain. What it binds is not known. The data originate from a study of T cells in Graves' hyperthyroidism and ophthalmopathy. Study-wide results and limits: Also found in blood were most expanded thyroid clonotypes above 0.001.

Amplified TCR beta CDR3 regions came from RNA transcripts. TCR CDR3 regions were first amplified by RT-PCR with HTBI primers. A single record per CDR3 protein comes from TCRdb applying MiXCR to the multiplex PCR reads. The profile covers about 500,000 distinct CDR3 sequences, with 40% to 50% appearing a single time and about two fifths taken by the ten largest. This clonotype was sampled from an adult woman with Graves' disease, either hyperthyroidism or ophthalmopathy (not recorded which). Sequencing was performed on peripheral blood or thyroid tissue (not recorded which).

This CDR3 is CSVEGLAGTDTQYF. In nucleotides, the CDR3 is TGCAGCGTGGAGGGACTAGCAGGCACAGATACGCAGTATTTT. V is TRBV29-1 and J is TRBJ2-3, with 9 bases matching TRBD2. CDR1 is SQVTM and CDR2 is ANQGSEA in the germline V gene. The CDR3 totals 14 residues. Trimming cost V 6 bases and J 1 base; bases outside gene matches: 5.